This TCR beta chain emerged from a study of blood T cell repertoires in COVID-19 (dated by TCRdb to the early 2020s). Study-level background: The collaborator samples originated in the United States, Italy and Spain and spanned the acute and convalescent phases of COVID-19. The prospective study material was composed of cDNA or gDNA derived from T cells, B-cell-depleted T cells, or PBMCs. The dataset comprised deeply sampled blood TCRbeta repertoires from subjects exposed to, actively infected with, or recovered from COVID-19. The repertoires were released in a freely available public database meant as a resource for research on the immune response to SARS-CoV-2. The samples were drawn from the first 160 participants of the ongoing ImmuneRACE study and from 1,200 or so subjects provided by 6 global collaborators. Sample metadata almost always included a de-identified subject ID, COVID-19 status, age in years and sex. Where HLA class I and class II types were available, the types were taken from metadata supplied by the sample provider, not from assay-based typing. The research as a whole found: How much clinical and demographic metadata was included differed by source and by participant, and the metadata was provided uncurated.

The germline V gene specifies MDHEN as CDR1 and SYDVKM as CDR2. After removal of 5 bases from V and 7 bases from J, the junction retains 8 bases not matched to a gene. CDR3 length: 15 amino acids, cysteine to phenylalanine. CDR3 DNA is the only sequence kept; it has 45 bases, read in frame from the first base. As to this clone: Its target antigen remains unknown. Nothing much larger sits one base from this clone, and base qualities are not available.

TCRbeta CDR3 regions were amplified from genomic DNA using the immunoSEQ Assay, a bias-controlled multiplex PCR. The published analysis was carried out like this. The number of nucleated cells in each sample was estimated from the amplification of reference gene primers within the assay. To quantify the absolute abundance of each unique TCRbeta CDR3 rearrangement, sequence reads were collapsed and filtered. For each sample, productive Simpson clonality was calculated by taking the square root of Simpson's diversity index across productive rearrangements. Here the immuneACCESS table is served through TCRdb, limited to in-frame sequences with V and J called. Missing clones are a known gap in these copies; in checked studies unresolved V genes cover under half, and the rest lacks a known reason. V and J calls and clone size are those listed in that table; D and trimming were worked out from the DNA. For this sample the table gives 200,000 to 250,000 clones, of which about 80% were detected only once. 3% of the sample is taken by the ten largest.

Samples from volunteer blood donors who had recovered from COVID-19 were contributed by a second Seattle source. Whole blood was collected in K2EDTA tubes by collaborating institutions according to the institutions' own protocols. For TCRbeta analysis, collaborators shipped samples as frozen whole blood, isolated PBMCs, or DNA extracted from either of those sample types. The sequence came from a woman in her thirties who had recovered from COVID-19. The chain couples TRBV28 to TRBJ2-1; 10 bases in the junction line up with TRBD1. The specimen sequenced was peripheral blood. In nucleotide form, the sequence is TGTGCCAGCAGTCTTCGACAGGGGGCGTCGAATGAGCAGTTCTTC. This translates into CASSLRQGASNEQFF.